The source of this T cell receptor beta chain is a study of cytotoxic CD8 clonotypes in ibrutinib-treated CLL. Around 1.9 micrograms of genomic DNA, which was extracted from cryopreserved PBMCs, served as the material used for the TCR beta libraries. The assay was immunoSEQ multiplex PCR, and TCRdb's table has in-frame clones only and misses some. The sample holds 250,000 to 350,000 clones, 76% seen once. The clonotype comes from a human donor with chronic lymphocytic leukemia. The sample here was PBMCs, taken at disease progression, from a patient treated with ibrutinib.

The chain's CDR3 is CASSFPGGEQFF. CDR3 DNA: TGTGCCAGCAGCTTTCCTGGGGGTGAGCAGTTCTTC. The V gene is TRBV7-2, the J gene TRBJ2-1; D may match TRBD1 or TRBD2 (5 bases each). Germline CDR1 and CDR2: SGHTA and FQGNSA. The CDR3 sequence is 12 residues long. Trimming pared 3 bases from V and 9 bases from J, leaving 9 bases between.